This TCR beta chain is drawn from a study of neurological immune-mediated disorders. A 10-nucleotide random UMI tagged transcripts in template-switch 5'RACE cDNA synthesis. From the 5' RACE reads, TCRdb called clonotypes with MiXCR, one entry per CDR3 protein. Altogether around 94,000 distinct CDR3 sequences are present, roughly 3.5% being singletons, with the ten largest covering roughly 6.4%. This clonotype showed up many times. The receptor comes from a young woman with multiple sclerosis. Specimen: PBMCs.

CDR3 DNA sequence: TGTGCCAGCAGCTCCTACGGGATTGGCTACGAGCAGTACTTC. It encodes CASSSYGIGYEQYF. This chain uses TRBV14 with TRBJ2-7; D is possibly TRBD2 (5 bases). The CDR3 loop spans 14 amino acids. CDR1 and CDR2 (germline): SGHDN, FVKESK. The V end lost 5 bases, the J end lost 3 bases, and 14 bases lay between the germline ends.